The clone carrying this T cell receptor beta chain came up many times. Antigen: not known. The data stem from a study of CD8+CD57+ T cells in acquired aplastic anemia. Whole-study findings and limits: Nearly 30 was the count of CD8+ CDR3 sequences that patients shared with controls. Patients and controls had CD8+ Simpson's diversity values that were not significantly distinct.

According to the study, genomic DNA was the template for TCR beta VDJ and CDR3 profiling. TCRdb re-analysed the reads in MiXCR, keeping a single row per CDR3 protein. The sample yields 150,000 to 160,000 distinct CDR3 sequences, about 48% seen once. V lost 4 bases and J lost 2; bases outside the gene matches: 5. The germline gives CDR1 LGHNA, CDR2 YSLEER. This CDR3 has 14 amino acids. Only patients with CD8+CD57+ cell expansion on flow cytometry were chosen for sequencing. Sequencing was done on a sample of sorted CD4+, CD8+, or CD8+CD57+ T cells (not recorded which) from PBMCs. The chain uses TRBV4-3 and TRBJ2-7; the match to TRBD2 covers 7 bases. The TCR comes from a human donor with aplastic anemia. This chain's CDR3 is CASSPFGGAYEQYF. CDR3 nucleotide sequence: TGCGCCAGCAGCCCCTTTGGGGGGGCCTACGAGCAGTACTTC.